Sequencing of this T cell receptor (beta chain) was carried out in a study of PD-L1 blockade in urothelial cancer. About the research overall: Atezolizumab at 1,200 mg intravenously every 3 weeks was started by patients in the mid-2010s. Blood samples had a median of 141,255 T cells, tens of thousands of unique TCRs, and clonality around 0.08.

This table comes from immunoSEQ multiplex PCR, and its TCRdb copy is limited to in-frame clones, with some not included. Seen here are over 100,000 clones, more than 85% observed once, and the top ten hold around 4%. Germline lookup yields CDR1 SGHRS and CDR2 YFSETQ. The CDR3 covers 17 residues. The germline V and J ends were trimmed by 3 bases and 0 bases, with 18 bases remaining between them. Time point indicated: peripheral blood 6 weeks after treatment start. The rearrangement uses TRBV5-1 and TRBJ1-1, with TRBD1 as a possible D gene (5 bases). This receptor was taken from a man in his 60s with urothelial cancer. Sequencing used PBMCs, obtained around atezolizumab (anti-PD-L1) treatment. In nucleotides, the CDR3 is TGCGCCAGCAGCTCCGGACACACGGAAACCCTGAACACTGAAGCTTTCTTT. Translating it yields CASSSGHTETLNTEAFF.